This TCR beta chain emerged from a study of shared clonotypes between healthy human individuals (dated by TCRdb to 2018 to 2020). Notes on the research overall: A couple of women and three men aged 18 to 49 years were included in the cohort. For each donor, CD4 naive and CD4 memory were each given three plates, CD8 naive was given two plates, and CD8 memory was given one plate. Blood TCR repertoires of 5 or 6 healthy adults were deeply sequenced to estimate repertoire size and the extent of clonotype sharing between individuals. Libraries were prepared and TCR repertoires were sequenced by different laboratories using diverse techniques, in order to increase sequencing depth and limit assay-specific biases. Per donor, leukapheresis produced somewhere between about 0.85 and 9.5 billion PBMCs.

TCR CDR3 regions were amplified from genomic DNA by multiplex PCR using the deep immunoSEQ assay. Extracted genomic DNA from each cell subset was spread evenly across all wells of several immunoSEQ 96-well plates, with each plate serving as a replicate. Each replicate PCR for sorted subsets received about 180 ng genomic DNA, equal to about 30,000 T cell genomes. The purified libraries were quantified using a Qubit 3.0 fluorometer, sized with a Bioanalyzer 2100, and then quantified again using the KAPA Library Quantification kit. A separate single-read 150-cycle Illumina NextSeq 550 flow cell was used to sequence each immunoSEQ 96-well plate. Per the authors' processing: Because the immunoSEQ output included only junctional sequences and no quality scores, the filtering could not be the same as the filtering used for full-length reads. To assign V/J genes and CDR3, sequences were annotated against IMGT germline references using PyIR, a Python wrapper for IgBLAST v1.9. Reads were removed for weak V/J assignments (E-value above 1e-6), missing CDR3, stop codons, out-of-frame junctions, or ambiguous translated residues. V3J clonotypes were defined by identical inferred V gene, J gene, and CDR3 amino acid sequence. To compute the percentage overlap between repertoires, the number of shared unique clonotypes was divided by the size of the smaller repertoire. Repertoire richness was assessed with RTK rarefaction, the Chao1 estimator, and Recon v2.1 estimates of unobserved clonotypes. Generation probabilities were computed with OLGA for all TCRbeta clonotypes obtained by the gDNA method from several donors. As stored in TCRdb, this immuneACCESS dataset retains in-frame rearrangements with V and J assigned. A fraction of the clones does not appear; measured against another copy, unresolved V genes explain less than half of the discrepancy, and the remainder lacks a known reason. Clone size and the V and J calls come from that table; the DNA yielded D and trimming. The sample data list around 1 million clones, and around 80% of these were observed just once. The top ten hold approximately 1.5% of the sample.

The donors were healthy, HIV-negative adults who had no recently reported acute infections or vaccinations. Only Caucasian adults living in Nashville, Tennessee, USA were represented among the donors. CD4+ T cells were enriched through magnetic negative selection, after which naive cells were positively selected on CD45RA and the remaining negative fraction served as the memory subset. Blood was collected by leukapheresis, and PBMCs were isolated by Ficoll-Histopaque density gradient centrifugation and then cryopreserved in liquid nitrogen vapor phase. Analytical flow cytometry was used to check the purity and quantity of each magnetically sorted T cell population. From each sorted fraction, genomic DNA was isolated and quantified by UV absorbance on a Nanodrop 2000c. As to this clone: Its antigen is not yet known. Base qualities are not recorded, but no much larger clone differs from it by a single base.

Here is what the overall study found, with its caveats: Estimated clonotype richness was generally larger for naive than for memory subsets. Higher generation probabilities were observed for clonotypes shared by all four sorted-subset donors than for non-shared clonotypes. The small number of donors limited the genetic and exposure-history diversity represented. Rarefaction of sorted-subset datasets indicated incomplete sequencing despite the large sequencing depth. Roughly 5% of naive CD4, 3.5% of naive CD8, about 2.4% of memory CD4, and 0.4% of memory CD8 clonotypes were shared across four donors. Only blood was sampled, and tissue TCR repertoires likely differ from those in blood. Based on pairwise subsampling, the degree of clonotype sharing among donors was expected to be affected by sequencing depth.

Sequenced material: memory CD4+ T cells sorted from blood. The cell subset or site label here, explained by the study, means: CD45RA-negative fraction. The sequence derives from a man aged 18 to 30 in good health.

CDR3 sequence: CASGAAGSPLHF. The DNA sequence is given as TGTGCCAGCGGCGCTGCAGGTTCACCCCTCCACTTT. The chain uses TRBV27 and TRBJ1-6, with the D gene not confidently named. A distance of 11 bases separates the germline ends of V and J, which lose 8 bases and 9 bases respectively. The CDR3 runs 12 amino acids, cysteine and phenylalanine included. The retained sequence is limited to the CDR3, 36 bases, with the frame set at the first base. The CDR1 and CDR2 encoded by the germline V gene (reference sequence) are MNHEY and SMNVEV.